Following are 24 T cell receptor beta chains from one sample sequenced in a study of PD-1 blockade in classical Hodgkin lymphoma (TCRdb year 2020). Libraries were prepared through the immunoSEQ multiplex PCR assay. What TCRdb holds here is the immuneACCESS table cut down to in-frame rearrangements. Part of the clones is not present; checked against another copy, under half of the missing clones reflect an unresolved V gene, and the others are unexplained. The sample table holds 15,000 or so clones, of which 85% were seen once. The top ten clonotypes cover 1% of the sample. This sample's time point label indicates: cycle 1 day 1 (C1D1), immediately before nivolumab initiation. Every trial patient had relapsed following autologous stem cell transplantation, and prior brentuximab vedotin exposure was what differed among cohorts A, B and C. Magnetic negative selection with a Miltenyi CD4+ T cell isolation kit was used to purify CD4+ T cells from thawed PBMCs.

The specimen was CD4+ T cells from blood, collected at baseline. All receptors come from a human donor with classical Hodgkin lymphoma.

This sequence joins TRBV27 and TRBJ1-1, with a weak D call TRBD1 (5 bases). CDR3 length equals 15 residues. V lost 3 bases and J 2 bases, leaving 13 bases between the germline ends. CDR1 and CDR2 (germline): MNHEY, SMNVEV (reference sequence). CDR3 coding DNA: TGTGCCAGCAGTTTCAGGGAAAAGGGAAACACTGAAGCTTTCTTT. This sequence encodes CASSFREKGNTEAFF.

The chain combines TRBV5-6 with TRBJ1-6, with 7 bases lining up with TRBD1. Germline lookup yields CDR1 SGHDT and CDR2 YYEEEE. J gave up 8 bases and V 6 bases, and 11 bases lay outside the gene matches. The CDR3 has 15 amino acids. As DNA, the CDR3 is TGTGCCAGCAACCTGGTTGGCCAGGGGGATTCACCCCTCCACTTT. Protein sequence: CASNLVGQGDSPLHF.

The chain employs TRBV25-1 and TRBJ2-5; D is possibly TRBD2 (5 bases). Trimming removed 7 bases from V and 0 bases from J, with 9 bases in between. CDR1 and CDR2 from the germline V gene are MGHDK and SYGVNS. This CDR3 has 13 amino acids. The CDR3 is CASILGDQETQYF. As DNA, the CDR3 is TGTGCCAGCATTCTGGGAGACCAAGAGACCCAGTACTTC. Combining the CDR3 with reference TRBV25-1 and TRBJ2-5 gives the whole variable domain EADIYQTPRYLVIGTGKKITLECSQTMGHDKMYWYQQDPGMELHLIHYSYGVNSTEKGDLSSESTVSRIRTEHFPLTLESARPSHTSQYLCASILGDQETQYFGPGTRLLVL.

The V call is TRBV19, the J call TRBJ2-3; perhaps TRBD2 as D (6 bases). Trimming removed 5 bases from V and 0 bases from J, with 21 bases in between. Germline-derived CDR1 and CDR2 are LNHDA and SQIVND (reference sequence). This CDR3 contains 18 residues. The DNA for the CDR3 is TGTGCCAGTAGTCCCCGCCCGGAGGGGATCTCTAGCACAGATACGCAGTATTTT. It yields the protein CASSPRPEGISSTDTQYF.

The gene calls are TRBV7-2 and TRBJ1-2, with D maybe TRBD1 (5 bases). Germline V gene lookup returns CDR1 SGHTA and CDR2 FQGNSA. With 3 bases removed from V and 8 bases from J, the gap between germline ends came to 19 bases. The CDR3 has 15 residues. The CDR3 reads CASSFWGPAEGGYTF. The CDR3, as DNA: TGTGCCAGCAGCTTTTGGGGCCCGGCCGAGGGCGGCTACACCTTC.

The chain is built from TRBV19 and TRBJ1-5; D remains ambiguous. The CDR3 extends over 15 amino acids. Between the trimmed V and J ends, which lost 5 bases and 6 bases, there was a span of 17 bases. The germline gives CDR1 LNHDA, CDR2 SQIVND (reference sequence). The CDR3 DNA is TGTGCCAGTAGTCCCCACGAGAGTTGGGGTCAGCCCCAGCATTTT. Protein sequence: CASSPHESWGQPQHF.

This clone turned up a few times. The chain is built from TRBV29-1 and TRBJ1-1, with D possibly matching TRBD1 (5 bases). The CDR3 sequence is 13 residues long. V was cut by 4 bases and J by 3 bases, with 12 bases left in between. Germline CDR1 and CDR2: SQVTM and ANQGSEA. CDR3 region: CSVVQGGDTEAFF. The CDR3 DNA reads TGCAGCGTTGTGCAGGGAGGGGACACTGAAGCTTTCTTT.

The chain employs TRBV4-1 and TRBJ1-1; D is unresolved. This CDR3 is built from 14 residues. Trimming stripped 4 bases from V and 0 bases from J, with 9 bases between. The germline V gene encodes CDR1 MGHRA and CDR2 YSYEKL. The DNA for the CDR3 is TGCGCCAGCAGCCTCGGGAACATGAACACTGAAGCTTTCTTT. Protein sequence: CASSLGNMNTEAFF.

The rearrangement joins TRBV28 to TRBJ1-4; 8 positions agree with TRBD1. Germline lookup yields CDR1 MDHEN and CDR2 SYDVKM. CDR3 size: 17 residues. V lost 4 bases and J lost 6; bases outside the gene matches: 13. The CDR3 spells CASSSPQGARGDEKLFF. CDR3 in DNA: TGTGCCAGCAGTTCACCTCAGGGGGCTAGAGGTGATGAAAAACTGTTTTTT.

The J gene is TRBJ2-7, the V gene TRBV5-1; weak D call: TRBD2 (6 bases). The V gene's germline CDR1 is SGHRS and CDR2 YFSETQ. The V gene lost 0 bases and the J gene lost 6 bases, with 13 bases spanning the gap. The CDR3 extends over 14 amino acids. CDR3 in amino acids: CASSLVSQGGEQYF. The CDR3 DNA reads TGCGCCAGCAGCTTGGTTAGTCAGGGAGGCGAGCAGTACTTC.

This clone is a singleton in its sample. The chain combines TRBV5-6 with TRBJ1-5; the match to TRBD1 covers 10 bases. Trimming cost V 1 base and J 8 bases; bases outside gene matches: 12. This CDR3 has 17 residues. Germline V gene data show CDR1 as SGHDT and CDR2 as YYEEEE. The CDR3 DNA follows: TGTGCCAGCAGCTTGAAAGGCTTGGGGACAGGGGATGAGCCCCAGCATTTT. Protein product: CASSLKGLGTGDEPQHF.

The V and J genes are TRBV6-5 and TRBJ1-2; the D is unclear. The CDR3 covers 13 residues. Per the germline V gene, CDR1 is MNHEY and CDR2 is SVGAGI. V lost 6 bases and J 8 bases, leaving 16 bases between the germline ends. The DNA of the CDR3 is TGTGCCAGCAGCCGTTGGCGGGGAGGGGGCTACACCTTC. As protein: CASSRWRGGGYTF.

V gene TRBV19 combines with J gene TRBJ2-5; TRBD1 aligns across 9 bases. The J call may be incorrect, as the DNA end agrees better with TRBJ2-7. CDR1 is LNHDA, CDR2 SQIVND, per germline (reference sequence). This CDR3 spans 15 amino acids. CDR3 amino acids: CASKRGGQGTYEQYF. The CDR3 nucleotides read TGTGCCAGTAAGCGGGGTGGACAGGGGACTTACGAGCAGTACTTC.

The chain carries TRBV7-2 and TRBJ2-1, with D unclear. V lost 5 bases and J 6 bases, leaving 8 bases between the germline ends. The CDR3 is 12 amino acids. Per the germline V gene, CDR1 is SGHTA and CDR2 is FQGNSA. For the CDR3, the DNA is TGTGCCAGCAGCACCGGGTTCAATGAGCAGTTCTTC. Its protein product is CASSTGFNEQFF.

The CDR3 sequence: CAWERVSSYNEQFF. In nucleotides, the CDR3 is TGTGCCTGGGAGCGGGTAAGCTCCTACAATGAGCAGTTCTTC. This sequence joins TRBV30 and TRBJ2-1; a weak D match, TRBD2 (6 bases). The germline V gene has CDR1 GTSNPN and CDR2 SVGIG (reference sequence). CDR3 size: 14 residues. Between the trimmed V and J ends, which lost 5 bases and 0 bases, there was a span of 11 bases.

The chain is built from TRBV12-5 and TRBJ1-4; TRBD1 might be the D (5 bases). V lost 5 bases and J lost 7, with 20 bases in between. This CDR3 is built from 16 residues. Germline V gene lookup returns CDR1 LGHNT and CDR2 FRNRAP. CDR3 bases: TGTGCTAGTGGTCTTGGGGCGACGCGTCTGACTGAAAAACTGTTTTTT. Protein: CASGLGATRLTEKLFF.

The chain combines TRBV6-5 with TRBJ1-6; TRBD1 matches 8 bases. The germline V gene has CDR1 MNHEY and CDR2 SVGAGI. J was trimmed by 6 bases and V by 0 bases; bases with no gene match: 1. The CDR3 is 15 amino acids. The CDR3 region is CASSYSGQANSPLHF. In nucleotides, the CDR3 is TGTGCCAGCAGTTACTCGGGACAGGCTAATTCACCCCTCCACTTT.

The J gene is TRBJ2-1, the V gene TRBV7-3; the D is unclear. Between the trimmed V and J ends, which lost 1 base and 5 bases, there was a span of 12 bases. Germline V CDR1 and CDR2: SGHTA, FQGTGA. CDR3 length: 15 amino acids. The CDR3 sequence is CASSLRAERHNEQFF. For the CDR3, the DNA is TGTGCCAGCAGCTTAAGGGCGGAGCGTCACAATGAGCAGTTCTTC.

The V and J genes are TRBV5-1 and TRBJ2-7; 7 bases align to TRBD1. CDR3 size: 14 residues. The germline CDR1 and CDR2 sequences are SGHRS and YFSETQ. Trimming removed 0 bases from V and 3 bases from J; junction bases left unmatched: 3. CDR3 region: CASSLGQGFYEQYF. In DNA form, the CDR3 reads TGCGCCAGCAGCTTGGGACAGGGTTTCTACGAGCAGTACTTC.

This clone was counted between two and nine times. CDR3 in DNA: TGTGCCATCAGTGAGTCCATCGGACAGGGGGGTGAAGCTTTCTTT. Its protein is CAISESIGQGGEAFF. This rearrangement joins TRBV10-3 to TRBJ1-1, with TRBD1 matching over 10 bases. The germline V gene encodes CDR1 ENHRY and CDR2 SYGVKD. This CDR3 has 15 residues. V shed 0 bases, J shed 7 bases, and the junction held 5 bases outside the gene matches.

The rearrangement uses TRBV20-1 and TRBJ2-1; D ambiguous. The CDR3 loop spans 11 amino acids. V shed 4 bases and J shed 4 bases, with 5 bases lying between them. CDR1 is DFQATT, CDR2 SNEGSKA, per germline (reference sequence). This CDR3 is CSATRYNEQFF. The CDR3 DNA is TGCAGTGCTACTCGGTACAATGAGCAGTTCTTC.

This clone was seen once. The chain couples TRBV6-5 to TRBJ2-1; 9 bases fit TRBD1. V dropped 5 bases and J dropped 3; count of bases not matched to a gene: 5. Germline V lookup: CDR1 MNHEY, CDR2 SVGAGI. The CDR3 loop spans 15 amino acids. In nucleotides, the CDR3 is TGTGCCAGCAGTCGCCGGGACAGGGACTACAATGAGCAGTTCTTC. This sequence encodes CASSRRDRDYNEQFF.

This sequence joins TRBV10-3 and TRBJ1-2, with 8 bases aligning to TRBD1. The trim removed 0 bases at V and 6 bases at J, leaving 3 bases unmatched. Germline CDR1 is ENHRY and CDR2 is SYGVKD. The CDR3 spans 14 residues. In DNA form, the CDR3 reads TGTGCCATCAGTGAGTCGTGGACAGGGAATGGCTACACCTTC. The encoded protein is CAISESWTGNGYTF.

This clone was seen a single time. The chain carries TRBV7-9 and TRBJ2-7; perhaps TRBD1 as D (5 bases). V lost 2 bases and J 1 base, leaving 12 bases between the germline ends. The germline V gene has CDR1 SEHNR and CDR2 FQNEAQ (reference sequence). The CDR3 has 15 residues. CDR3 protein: CASSLRQGASYEQYF. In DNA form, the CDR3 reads TGTGCCAGCAGCTTAAGGCAGGGCGCTTCCTACGAGCAGTACTTC.